A single sample gave rise to the 10 T cell receptor beta chains below, sequenced in a study. TCRdb ran MiXCR on the RT-PCR reads and lists one entry per CDR3 protein. This table holds about 700,000 distinct CDR3 sequences, about 14% found once. The sequenced sample consisted of memory CD4+ T cells from blood. These receptor sequences come from a female donor in good health, serving as a healthy control.

This clonotype has just a few counts. The CDR3 is CASSPPGGLANYGYTF. The CDR3 DNA is TGTGCCAGCTCACCACCAGGAGGCTTAGCTAACTATGGCTACACCTTC. The rearrangement joins TRBV18 to TRBJ1-2; D is ambiguous. Germline CDR1 KGHSH, CDR2 LQKENI. Trimming took 0 bases from V and 0 from J, leaving 11 bases between them. The CDR3 consists of 16 residues.

The table lists this clonotype with many counts. This rearrangement joins TRBV5-1 to TRBJ1-4; the match to TRBD1 covers 8 bases. Germline lookup yields CDR1 SGHRS and CDR2 YFSETQ. Trimming took 3 bases from V and 8 from J; bases not matched to a gene: 12. This CDR3 comprises 16 residues. In nucleotides, the CDR3 is TGCGCCAGCAGCTCTGGGACAGGCGAGAAGGGGGAAAAACTGTTTTTT. As protein: CASSSGTGEKGEKLFF.

There are many counts of this clonotype. Here the CDR3 DNA reads TGTGCCAGCAGCCAAGATCGAGGGCCGAGGGAAGCTTTCTTT. It codes for CASSQDRGPREAFF. V gene TRBV4-2 combines with J gene TRBJ1-1; D is undetermined. CDR1 and CDR2 (germline): LGHNA, YNFKEQ. Deletions cut 0 bases from V and 8 bases from J, with 13 bases between. The CDR3 runs to 14 residues.

The chain uses TRBV5-8 and TRBJ2-1; 11 bases fit TRBD2. Germline V gene data show CDR1 as SGHTS and CDR2 as YDEGEE. The CDR3 loop spans 15 amino acids. Unmatched junction bases numbered 6, after V lost 3 bases and J lost 7 bases. The CDR3 here is CASSSTSGSGNEQFF. CDR3 DNA sequence: TGTGCCAGCAGCTCCACTAGCGGGAGCGGGAATGAGCAGTTCTTC. The entire variable domain, with the rest obtained from reference TRBV5-8 and TRBJ2-1, is as follows: EAGVTQSPTHLIKTRGQQATLRCSPISGHTSVYWYQQALGLGLQFLLWYDEGEERNRGNFPPRFSGRQFPNYSSELNVNALELEDSALYLCASSSTSGSGNEQFFGPGTRLTVL.

This clonotype was seen a few times. The J gene is TRBJ2-5, the V gene TRBV20-1; a possible D gene is TRBD2 (5 bases). CDR3 length equals 14 residues. V lost 1 base, J lost 5 bases, and 14 bases lay in between. From germline, CDR1 is DFQATT and CDR2 SNEGSKA (reference sequence). The CDR3 sequence: CSARVGPSGETQYF. The DNA for the CDR3 is TGCAGTGCTAGAGTCGGTCCCTCGGGGGAGACCCAGTACTTC.

This clonotype showed up many times. The chain uses TRBV5-1 and TRBJ2-1; TRBD2 matches 7 bases. J lost 3 bases, V lost 4 bases, and 4 bases had no gene match. The CDR3 has 14 amino acids. Per germline, CDR1 SGHRS and CDR2 YFSETQ. The DNA for the CDR3 is TGCGCCAGCAGCCTAGCGGCAAGCTACAATGAGCAGTTCTTC. This codes for CASSLAASYNEQFF.

This clonotype was recorded many times. The CDR3 region has the DNA TGCAGCGTTGGACCTAGGGGGACGGGCCACTACGAGCAGTACTTC. Its protein product is CSVGPRGTGHYEQYF. V is TRBV29-1 and J is TRBJ2-7, with D possibly being TRBD1 (6 bases). CDR1 is SQVTM and CDR2 is ANQGSEA in the germline V gene. The CDR3 sequence is 15 residues long. V lost 4 bases to trimming and J lost 3 bases, with 19 bases between them.

This sequence joins TRBV7-2 and TRBJ1-1; no reliable D call. Germline CDR1 is SGHTA and CDR2 is FQGNSA. V was trimmed by 1 base and J by 4 bases, leaving 13 bases between them. The CDR3 extends over 15 amino acids. This CDR3 reads CASSLVASAGTEAFF. The CDR3 DNA reads TGTGCCAGCAGCTTAGTCGCGTCAGCGGGCACTGAAGCTTTCTTT.

The chain combines TRBV5-1 with TRBJ1-2; 8 positions agree with TRBD1. J was trimmed by 2 bases and V by 0 bases; bases with no gene match: 6. CDR1 SGHRS and CDR2 YFSETQ come from the germline V gene. The CDR3 extends over 16 amino acids. CDR3 sequence: CASSLAVQGENYGYTF. As DNA, the CDR3 is TGCGCCAGCAGCTTGGCCGTACAGGGGGAAAACTATGGCTACACCTTC.

This clonotype was recorded a few times. One end of the junction varies from germline; a read error may be responsible. The chain links TRBV5-1 to TRBJ1-1; tentatively, D is TRBD1 (6 bases). The CDR3 has 14 amino acids. From germline, CDR1 is SGHRS and CDR2 YFSETQ. The CDR3 DNA sequence: TGTGCCAGCAGCTCGGGACATTTGAACACTGAAGCTTTCTTT. It yields the protein CASSSGHLNTEAFF.